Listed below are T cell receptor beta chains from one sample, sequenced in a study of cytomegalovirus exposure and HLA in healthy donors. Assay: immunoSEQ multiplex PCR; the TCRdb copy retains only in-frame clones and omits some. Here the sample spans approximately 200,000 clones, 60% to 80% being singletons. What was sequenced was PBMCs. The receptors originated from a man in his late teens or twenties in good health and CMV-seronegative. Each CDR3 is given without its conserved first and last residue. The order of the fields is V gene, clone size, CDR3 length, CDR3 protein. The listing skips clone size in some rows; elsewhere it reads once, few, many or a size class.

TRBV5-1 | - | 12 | ASSPVDSTYGYT
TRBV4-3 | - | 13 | ASSQNGVSSYEQY
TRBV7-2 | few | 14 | ASSLAPSGGAYEQY
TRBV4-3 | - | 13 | ASSQANRGWSEQY
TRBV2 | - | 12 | ASSVGTGGSPLH
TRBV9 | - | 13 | ASSAGGASGNTIY
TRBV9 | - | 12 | ASSLGGGAYEQY
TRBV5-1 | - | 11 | ASRPGGADTQY
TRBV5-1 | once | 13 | ASSSTGDPTDTQY
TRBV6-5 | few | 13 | ASSYVTGVGNEQF